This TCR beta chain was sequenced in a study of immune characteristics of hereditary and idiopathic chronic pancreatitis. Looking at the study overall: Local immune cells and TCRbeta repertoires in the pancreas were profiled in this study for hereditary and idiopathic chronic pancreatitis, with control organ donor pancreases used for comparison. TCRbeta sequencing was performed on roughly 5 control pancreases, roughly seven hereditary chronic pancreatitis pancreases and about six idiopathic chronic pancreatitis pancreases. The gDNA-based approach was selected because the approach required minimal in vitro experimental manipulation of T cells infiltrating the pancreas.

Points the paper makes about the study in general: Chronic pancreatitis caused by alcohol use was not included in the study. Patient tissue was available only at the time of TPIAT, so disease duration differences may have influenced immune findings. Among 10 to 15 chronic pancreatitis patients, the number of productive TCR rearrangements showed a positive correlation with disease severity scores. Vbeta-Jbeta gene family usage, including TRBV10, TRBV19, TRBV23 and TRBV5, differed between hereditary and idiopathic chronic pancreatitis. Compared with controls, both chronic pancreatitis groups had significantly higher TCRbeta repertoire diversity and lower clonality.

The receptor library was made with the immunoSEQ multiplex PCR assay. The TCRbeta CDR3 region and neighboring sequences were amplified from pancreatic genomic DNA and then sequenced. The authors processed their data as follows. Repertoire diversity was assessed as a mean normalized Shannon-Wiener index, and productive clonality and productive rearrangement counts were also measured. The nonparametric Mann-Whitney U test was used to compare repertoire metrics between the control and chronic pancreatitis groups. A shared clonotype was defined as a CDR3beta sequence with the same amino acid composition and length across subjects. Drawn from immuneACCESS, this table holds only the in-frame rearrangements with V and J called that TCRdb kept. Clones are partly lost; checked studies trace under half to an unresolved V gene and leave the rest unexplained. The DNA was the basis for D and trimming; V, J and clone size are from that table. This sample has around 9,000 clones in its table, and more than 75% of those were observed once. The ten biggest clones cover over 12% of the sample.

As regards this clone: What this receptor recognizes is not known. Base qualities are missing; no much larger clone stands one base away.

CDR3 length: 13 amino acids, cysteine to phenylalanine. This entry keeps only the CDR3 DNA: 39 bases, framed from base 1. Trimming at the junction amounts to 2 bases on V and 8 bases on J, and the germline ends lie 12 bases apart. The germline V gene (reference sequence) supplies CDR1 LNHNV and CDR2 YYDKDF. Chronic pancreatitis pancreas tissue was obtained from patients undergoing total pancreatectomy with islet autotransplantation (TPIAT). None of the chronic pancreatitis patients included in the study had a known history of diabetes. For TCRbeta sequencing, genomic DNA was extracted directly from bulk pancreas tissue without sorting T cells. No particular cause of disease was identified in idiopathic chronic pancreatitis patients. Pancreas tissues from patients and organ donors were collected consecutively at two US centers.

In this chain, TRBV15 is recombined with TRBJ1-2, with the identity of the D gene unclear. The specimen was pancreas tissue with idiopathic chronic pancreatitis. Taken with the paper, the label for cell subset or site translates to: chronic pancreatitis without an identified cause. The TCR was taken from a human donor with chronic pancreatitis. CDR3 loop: CATSRPLVGGYTF. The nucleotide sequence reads TGTGCCACCAGCAGACCCTTGGTGGGGGGCTACACCTTC.